This is a list of T cell receptor beta chains from one sample in a study of blood T cell repertoires in COVID-19. Only in-frame clones appear in the TCRdb table, and some are missing; sequencing was by immunoSEQ multiplex PCR. The sample shows 90,000 to 140,000 clones, around 76% of them seen only once. The material sequenced was peripheral blood. These receptors came from a woman aged 70-85 years with acute or convalescent COVID-19. Each CDR3 is given with its conserved first and last residue. The D gene is left open where the match is weak. The size entry is marked missing in some rows and otherwise reads once, few, many or a size class.

V	J	size	D	DNA	CDR3
TRBV7-9	TRBJ1-2	.	.	TGTGCCAGCAGCTTAGCGGGCAGGGGAGACTATGGCTACACCTTC	CASSLAGRGDYGYTF
TRBV5-1	TRBJ2-5	medium-sized	.	TGCGCCAGCAGCTTGGTGGAGGGGTTGGAGACCCAGTACTTC	CASSLVEGLETQYF
TRBV7-8	TRBJ1-2	.	.	TGTGCCAGCAGCTTAAGGACTGCATCCCCAGCTAACTATGGCTACACCTTC	CASSLRTASPANYGYTF
TRBV11-3	TRBJ2-2	.	TRBD1	TGTGCCAGCAGCCCCCAGGGGGCCTCGAACACCGGGGAGCTGTTTTTT	CASSPQGASNTGELFF
TRBV10-1	TRBJ2-3	.	TRBD1	TGCGCCAGCAGTGATAGGGGGCCAGATACGCAGTATTTT	CASSDRGPDTQYF
TRBV30	TRBJ1-1	many	.	TGTGCCTGGAGTGCGTGGCAGGGAGGAACTGAAGCTTTCTTT	CAWSAWQGGTEAFF
TRBV7-8	TRBJ2-2	.	.	TGTGCCAGCAGCTTAGAGCCCCCCGGGGCCGGGGAGCTGTTTTTT	CASSLEPPGAGELFF
TRBV5-6	TRBJ1-2	.	TRBD1	TGTGCCAGCAGCCCTCGGACAGGGGCTAAAGCTAACTATGGCTACACCTTC	CASSPRTGAKANYGYTF
TRBV14	TRBJ2-2	many	.	TGTGCCAGCAGCCAAGATCTCGCAGGATACGGGGAGCTGTTTTTT	CASSQDLAGYGELFF
TRBV7-8	TRBJ1-1	.	.	TGTGCCAGCAGCCCAGGACAGTTGAACACTGAAGCTTTCTTT	CASSPGQLNTEAFF
TRBV9	TRBJ2-1	.	.	TGTGCCAGCAGCGTAGCAGGGTCCCTAGTAACTCCTTACAATGAGCAGTTCTTC	CASSVAGSLVTPYNEQFF
TRBV2	TRBJ1-1	many	.	TGTGCCAGCGCTTTCCAGGGAATATTGAACACTGAAGCTTTCTTT	CASAFQGILNTEAFF
TRBV30	TRBJ1-1	.	.	TGTGCCTGGGATAGGGGAACAGGCCTGAACACTGAAGCTTTCTTT	CAWDRGTGLNTEAFF
TRBV6-5	TRBJ2-7	once	TRBD1	TGTGCCAGCAGTCCCGGACAGGTCTCCTACGAGCAGTACTTC	CASSPGQVSYEQYF
TRBV19	TRBJ2-1	.	.	TGTGCCAGTAGTATGGAGACTAGATTGTACAATGAGCAGTTCTTC	CASSMETRLYNEQFF
TRBV28	TRBJ1-1	once	TRBD1	TGTGCCAGCGGTGAGCCCGGGACAGGGCGAACTGAAGCTTTCTTT	CASGEPGTGRTEAFF
TRBV5-1	TRBJ1-3	.	.	TGCGCCAGCAGCTTGGCTGGAGGGTCTGGAAACACCATATATTTT	CASSLAGGSGNTIYF
TRBV27	TRBJ2-7	.	.	TGTGCCAGCAGTGCCAACAGGGGGGGGAGGTACGAGCAGTACTTC	CASSANRGGRYEQYF
TRBV19	TRBJ1-3	.	TRBD1	TGTGCCAGTAGCACGACAGGGAATGGAAACACCATATATTTT	CASSTTGNGNTIYF
TRBV6-6	TRBJ1-5	.	TRBD1	TGTGCCAGCAAACTCGGGACAGGTCGTGACAATCAGCCCCAGCATTTT	CASKLGTGRDNQPQHF
TRBV6-6	TRBJ2-3	.	.	TGTGCCAGCAGTTTTGTAAATCAGGGAGATACGCAGTATTTT	CASSFVNQGDTQYF
TRBV24-1	TRBJ2-7	.	TRBD2	TGTGCCACCGAAGGGAGGGGAGAGCAGTACTTC	CATEGRGEQYF
TRBV2	TRBJ2-5	.	TRBD2	TGTGCCAGCAGTGAAGTATTGAGACTAGCCAAGGAGACCCAGTACTTC	CASSEVLRLAKETQYF
TRBV30	TRBJ1-5	.	TRBD1	TGTGCCTGGAGTAGGACAGGGATCGATCAGCCCCAGCATTTT	CAWSRTGIDQPQHF
TRBV30	TRBJ2-3	.	TRBD2	TGTGCCGCCTCTTTTTCTAGCGGGGGCACAGATACGCAGTATTTT	CAASFSSGGTDTQYF
TRBV5-1	TRBJ2-3	.	TRBD1	TGCGCCAGCAGTGGACAGGGGACAGATACGCAGTATTTT	CASSGQGTDTQYF
TRBV6-6	TRBJ1-1	once	TRBD1	TGTGCCAGCAGTGTCCGGGACAGCAGTGAAGCTTTCTTT	CASSVRDSSEAFF
TRBV2	TRBJ1-5	.	TRBD1	TGTGCCAGCATGAGACAGGGGGGTAGCAATCAGCCCCAGCATTTT	CASMRQGGSNQPQHF
TRBV18	TRBJ2-5	.	.	TGTGCCAGCTCACCAAGCGTCGGCCGGGTAGAGACCCAGTACTTC	CASSPSVGRVETQYF
TRBV18	TRBJ2-7	.	.	TGTGCCAGCTCACCCGGGGGTAGCCTCTCCTACGAGCAGTACTTC	CASSPGGSLSYEQYF
TRBV10-2	TRBJ2-2	.	TRBD1	TGCGCCACCAGGGACAGATACACCGGGGAGCTGTTTTTT	CATRDRYTGELFF
TRBV12-5	TRBJ1-1	few	.	TGTGCTAGTGGTCAGGACTACACTGAAGCTTTCTTT	CASGQDYTEAFF
TRBV7-2	TRBJ1-2	.	TRBD1	TGTGCCAGCAGCTTAGGACAGGGGGCCTATGGCTACACCTTC	CASSLGQGAYGYTF
TRBV28	TRBJ2-5	once	.	TGTGCCAGCAGTGTCAGGACAGTGGCTCAGACCCAGTACTTC	CASSVRTVAQTQYF
TRBV12-3/TRBV12-4	TRBJ1-2	.	TRBD1	TGTGCCAGCAGTCCGACAGGGATTGGCTACACCTTC	CASSPTGIGYTF
TRBV7-9	TRBJ1-2	many	.	TGTGCCAGCAGCTTAGGTCCGACCGACACGGCAGGCTACACCTTC	CASSLGPTDTAGYTF
TRBV19	TRBJ2-1	.	TRBD2	TGTGCCAGTAGTATACTCGGGGGGTCCTACAATGAGCAGTTCTTC	CASSILGGSYNEQFF
TRBV11-3	TRBJ2-1	.	.	TGTGCCAGCAGCACCGGGGACAATGAGCAGTTCTTC	CASSTGDNEQFF
TRBV10-3	TRBJ1-6	.	.	TGTGCCATCGGCCAGGGTAATAATTCACCCCTCCACTTT	CAIGQGNNSPLHF
TRBV7-2	TRBJ1-4	.	TRBD1	TGTGCCAGCAGCCTATCCAGGGGGCCAGAAAAACTGTTTTTT	CASSLSRGPEKLFF
TRBV29-1	TRBJ2-5	.	.	TGCAGCGATGAGGGCTACCAAGAGACCCAGTACTTC	CSDEGYQETQYF
TRBV30	TRBJ2-6	.	TRBD1	TGTGCCTGGAATATAGGGACAGGGGTCCTTAGTGGGGCCAACGTCCTGACTTTC	CAWNIGTGVLSGANVLTF
TRBV18	TRBJ1-6	.	.	TGTGCCAGCTCACCACGGCCGCGGGATAATTCACCCCTCCACTTT	CASSPRPRDNSPLHF